This TCR beta chain is from a study of T cell responses to AZD1222 COVID-19 vaccine. Repertoires were generated with immunoSEQ multiplex PCR, while TCRdb's copy carries only in-frame clones and drops some. The sample contains about 150,000 clones, more than 85% of which appear only once. V lost 9 bases and J lost 4, with 37 bases in between. This CDR3 has 20 amino acids. Germline V gene data show CDR1 as SGHRS and CDR2 as YFSETQ. The gene calls are TRBV5-1 and TRBJ1-2; a weak D match, TRBD1 (5 bases). Source: peripheral blood, taken on day 0 of AZD1222 vaccination. This clonotype originated in an adult in good health. The CDR3 bases are TGCGCCACATCTATGTCCTCCGTTGTGCAGGGTGGGGAAGGGTTCTATGGCTACACCTTC. This sequence encodes CATSMSSVVQGGEGFYGYTF. Looking up the rest from reference TRBV5-1 and TRBJ1-2 gives the full variable domain: KAGVTQTPRYLIKTRGQQVTLSCSPISGHRSVSWYQQTPGQGLQFLFEYFSETQRNKGNFPGRFSGRQFSNSRSEMNVSTLELGDSALYLCATSMSSVVQGGEGFYGYTFGSGTRLTVV.